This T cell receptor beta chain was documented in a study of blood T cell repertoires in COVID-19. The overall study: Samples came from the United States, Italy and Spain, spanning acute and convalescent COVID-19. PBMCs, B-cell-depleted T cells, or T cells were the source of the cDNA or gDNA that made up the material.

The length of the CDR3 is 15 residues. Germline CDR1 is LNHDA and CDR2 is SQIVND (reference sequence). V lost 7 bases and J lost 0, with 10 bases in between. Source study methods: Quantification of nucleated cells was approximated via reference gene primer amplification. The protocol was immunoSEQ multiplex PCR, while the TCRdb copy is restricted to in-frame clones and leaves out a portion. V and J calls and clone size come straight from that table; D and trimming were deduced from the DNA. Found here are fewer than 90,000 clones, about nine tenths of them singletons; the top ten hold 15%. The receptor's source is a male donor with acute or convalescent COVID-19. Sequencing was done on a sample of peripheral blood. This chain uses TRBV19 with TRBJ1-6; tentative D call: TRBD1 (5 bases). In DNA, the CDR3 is TGTGCCAGTATGAAGACAGACTCCTATAATTCACCCCTCCACTTT. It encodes CASMKTDSYNSPLHF.